One T cell receptor beta chain is described in this entry. Authors' data handling: It was from reference gene primer amplification that nucleated cell counts were estimated. Sequenced by immunoSEQ multiplex PCR; TCRdb stores in-frame clones only, minus some. The V and J calls and the clone size are those of that table, but D and trimming were determined from the DNA. This table has under 200,000 clones, about 80% appearing once. This record belongs to a study of blood T cell repertoires in COVID-19. Germline V gives CDR1 SEHNR, CDR2 FQNEAQ (reference sequence). This CDR3 contains 15 residues. Trimming at V came to 1 base and at J to 3 bases, leaving 4 bases not matched to a gene.

What was sequenced was peripheral blood. The chain joins TRBV7-9 to TRBJ1-1; 8 bases are shared with TRBD1. The receptor was isolated from a man aged 55-75 years with acute or convalescent COVID-19. CDR3 in DNA: TGTGCCAGCAGCTTAGGGACAGGGTCATACACTGAAGCTTTCTTT. Protein product: CASSLGTGSYTEAFF.